The clone carrying this TCR beta chain was detected only once. The length of the CDR3 is 14 residues. CDR1 SQVTM and CDR2 ANQGSEA come from the germline V gene. The V gene lost 6 bases and the J gene lost 5 bases, with 16 bases spanning the gap. This sample was taken from a study of blood T cells in healthy people across ages. Study-wide background: Using template switching, researchers captured about one barcoded beta molecule for each two T cells.

A J-beta primer mix and a sample-barcoded 5' primer were used in a second PCR of about 6 to 12 cycles. Each cDNA molecule received a tag from a template-switch adaptor that had 12 random nucleotides. TCRdb re-analysed the 5' RACE reads in MiXCR, keeping a single row per CDR3 protein. This sample has 1,100,000 or so distinct CDR3 sequences; more than 40% occur once, and the top ten carry about 19%. The sequence was collected from a woman aged 55-69 years in good health. The chain recombines TRBV29-1 with TRBJ2-2; D is undetermined. Sequencing was done on a sample of blood. Here the CDR3 DNA reads TGCAGCGTGGACGCATCGGACCGAACCGGGGAGCTGTTTTTT. This sequence encodes CSVDASDRTGELFF.